Each of the 10 T cell receptor beta chains below was sequenced from the same sample in a study of identical twins. MiXCR, run by TCRdb on the 5' RACE reads, gives a single entry per CDR3 protein. The table includes just under 550,000 distinct CDR3 sequences, roughly 15% detected once. The sample was also linked to a second study, of yellow fever vaccine responses in identical twins.

The sample taken for sequencing was CD4+ T cells sorted from blood. The receptors shown here come from a woman aged 18-29 years in good health.

CDR3 sequence reads: CASNEGGGSYNEQFF. DNA for the CDR3: TGCGCCAGTAACGAAGGGGGGGGGTCCTACAATGAGCAGTTCTTC. The chain recombines TRBV5-1 with TRBJ2-1; perhaps TRBD2 as D (7 bases). The germline V gene has CDR1 SGHRS and CDR2 YFSETQ. The CDR3 spans 15 residues. Trimming left V 8 bases short and J 1 base short, with 16 bases between.

Only a few counts were recorded for this clonotype. The chain uses TRBV5-6 and TRBJ2-5; D unresolved. The CDR3 is 13 residues long. From germline, CDR1 is SGHDT and CDR2 YYEEEE. V was shortened by 3 bases and J by 4 bases, with 10 bases between the two germline ends. CDR3 sequence reads: CASSSRPRETQYF. CDR3 coding DNA: TGTGCCAGCAGCTCTCGACCCAGAGAGACCCAGTACTTC.

The chain uses TRBV12-3 or TRBV12-4 and TRBJ1-3; D remains ambiguous. The V and J ends lost 6 bases and 4 bases respectively, with 16 bases between them. The CDR3 runs 15 residues. The CDR3 here is CASRPGQVEGNTIYF. The CDR3 DNA is TGTGCCAGCAGGCCCGGCCAAGTGGAGGGAAACACCATATATTTT.

This rearrangement joins TRBV7-9 to TRBJ2-5; D possibly corresponds to TRBD2 (6 bases). CDR1 and CDR2 (germline): SEHNR, FQNEAQ (reference sequence). The ends were cut back, 2 bases at V and 3 bases at J, with 10 bases in the middle. The CDR3 is 14 residues long. CDR3 DNA sequence: TGTGCCAGCAGCTTATATCCGGGGGAAGAGACCCAGTACTTC. It translates to CASSLYPGEETQYF.

This clonotype has at least ten counts. The CDR3 nucleotides are TGCAGCGTGGTACGGGACTCTCTTGTTTTTAGTACTGAAGCTTTCTTT. Translation gives CSVVRDSLVFSTEAFF. The chain recombines TRBV29-1 with TRBJ1-1; possible D gene TRBD1, 5 bases. CDR1 is SQVTM and CDR2 is ANQGSEA in the germline V gene. V was shortened by 6 bases and J by 5 bases, with 25 bases between the two germline ends. The CDR3 loop spans 16 amino acids.

The chain links TRBV12-3 or TRBV12-4 to TRBJ1-2, with D perhaps TRBD1 (5 bases). The V end was cut by 5 bases, the J end by 4 bases, with 8 bases between. The CDR3 is made up of 12 amino acids. CDR3 DNA: TGTGCCAGCAGTGACAGAATCTATGGCTACACCTTC. Its translation is CASSDRIYGYTF.

The CDR3 sequence: CATSEAGGASGTQYF. CDR3 sequence (DNA): TGTGCCACCAGTGAGGCAGGGGGCGCTTCAGGGACCCAGTACTTC. V and J are TRBV24-1 and TRBJ2-5, with 8 nucleotides matching TRBD1. The CDR3 is 15 residues long. J lost 7 bases, V lost 4 bases, and 10 bases had no gene match. Germline CDR1 is KGHDR and CDR2 is SFDVKD.

V usage is TRBV20-1 and J usage is TRBJ1-1, with a possible D match to TRBD1 (6 bases). V lost 6 bases to trimming and J lost 5 bases, with 16 bases between them. CDR3 length: 13 residues. Germline values: CDR1 DFQATT, CDR2 SNEGSKA (reference sequence). CDR3 bases: TGCAGTGCCTTAGGGGGGCTGGGGACTGAAGCTTTCTTT. Amino acid sequence: CSALGGLGTEAFF.

The chain couples TRBV7-8 to TRBJ2-7; TRBD1 is a possible D gene (7 bases). The CDR3 contains 15 residues. Germline V lookup: CDR1 SGHVS, CDR2 FQNEAQ. The V and J ends lost 9 bases and 5 bases respectively, with 23 bases between them. CDR3 nucleotides: TGTGCCAGTGGTTCAGGGGGGTCCGAATTGGACGAGCAGTACTTC. The encoded protein is CASGSGGSELDEQYF.

The chain employs TRBV5-1 and TRBJ2-7; TRBD2 matches 7 bases. Germline CDR1 is SGHRS and CDR2 is YFSETQ. After removal of 4 bases from V and 5 bases from J, the junction contained 12 bases not matched to a gene. CDR3 length equals 15 residues. CDR3 coding DNA: TGCGCCAGCAGCGTTGGGACTAACAGTGCGAACGAGCAGTACGTC. Protein: CASSVGTNSANEQYV.